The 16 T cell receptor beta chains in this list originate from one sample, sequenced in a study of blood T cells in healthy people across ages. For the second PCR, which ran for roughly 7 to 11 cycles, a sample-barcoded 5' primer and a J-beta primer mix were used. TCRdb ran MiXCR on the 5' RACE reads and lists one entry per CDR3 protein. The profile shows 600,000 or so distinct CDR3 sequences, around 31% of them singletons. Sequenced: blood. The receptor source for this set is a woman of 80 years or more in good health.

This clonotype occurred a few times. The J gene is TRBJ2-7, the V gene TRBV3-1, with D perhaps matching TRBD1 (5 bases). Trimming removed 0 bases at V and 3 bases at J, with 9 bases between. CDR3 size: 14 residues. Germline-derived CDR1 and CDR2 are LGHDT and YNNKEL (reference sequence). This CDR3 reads CASSQDFQGYEQYF. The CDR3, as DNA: TGTGCCAGCAGCCAAGATTTCCAGGGCTACGAGCAGTACTTC.

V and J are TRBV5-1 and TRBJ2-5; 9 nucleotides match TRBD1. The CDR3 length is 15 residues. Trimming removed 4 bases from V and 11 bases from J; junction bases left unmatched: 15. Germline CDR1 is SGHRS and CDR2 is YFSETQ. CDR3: CASSGGQGNYNEQYF. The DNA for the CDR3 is TGCGCCAGCAGCGGGGGACAGGGAAACTACAATGAGCAGTACTTC.

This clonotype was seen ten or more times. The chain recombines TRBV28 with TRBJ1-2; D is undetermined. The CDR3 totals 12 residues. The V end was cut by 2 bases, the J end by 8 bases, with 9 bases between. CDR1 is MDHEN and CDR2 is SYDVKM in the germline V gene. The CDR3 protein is CASSLPGRGYTF. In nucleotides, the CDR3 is TGTGCCAGCAGTTTACCAGGCCGGGGCTACACCTTC.

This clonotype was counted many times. Here the CDR3 reads CASSSGLADEQFF. In nucleotides, the CDR3 is TGCGCCAGCAGCTCCGGACTAGCCGATGAGCAGTTCTTC. V usage is TRBV4-1 and J usage is TRBJ2-1; TRBD2 agrees at 8 bases. The ends lost 5 bases at V and 8 bases at J; junction bases unmatched: 5. The CDR3 extends over 13 amino acids. Germline values: CDR1 MGHRA, CDR2 YSYEKL.

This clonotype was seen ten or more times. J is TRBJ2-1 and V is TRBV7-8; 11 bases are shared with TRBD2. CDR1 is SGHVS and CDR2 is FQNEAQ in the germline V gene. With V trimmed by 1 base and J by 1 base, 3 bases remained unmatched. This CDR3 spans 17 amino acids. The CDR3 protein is CASSLGLAGISYNEQFF. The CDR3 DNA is TGTGCCAGCAGCTTAGGACTAGCGGGGATATCCTACAATGAGCAGTTCTTC.

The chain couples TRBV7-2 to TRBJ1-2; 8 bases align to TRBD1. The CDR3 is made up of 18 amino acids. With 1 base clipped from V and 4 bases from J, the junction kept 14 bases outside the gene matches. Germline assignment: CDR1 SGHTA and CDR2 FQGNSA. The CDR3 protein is CASSLEGSAGGSSYGYTF. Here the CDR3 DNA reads TGTGCCAGCAGCTTAGAGGGATCGGCAGGGGGCAGTTCCTATGGCTACACCTTC.

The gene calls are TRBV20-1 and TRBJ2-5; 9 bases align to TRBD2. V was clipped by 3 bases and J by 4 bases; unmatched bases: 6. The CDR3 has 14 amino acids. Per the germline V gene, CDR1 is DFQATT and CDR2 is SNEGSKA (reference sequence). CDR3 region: CSASKGLALETQYF. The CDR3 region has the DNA TGCAGTGCTAGTAAAGGACTAGCGTTAGAGACCCAGTACTTC.

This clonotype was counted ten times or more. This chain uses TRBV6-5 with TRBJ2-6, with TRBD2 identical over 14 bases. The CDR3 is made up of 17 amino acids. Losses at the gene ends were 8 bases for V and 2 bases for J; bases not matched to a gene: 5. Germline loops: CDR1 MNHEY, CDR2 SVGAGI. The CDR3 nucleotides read TGTGCCAGCCAGCGACTAGCGGGGGGGCCTGGGGCCAACGTCCTGACTTTC. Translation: CASQRLAGGPGANVLTF.

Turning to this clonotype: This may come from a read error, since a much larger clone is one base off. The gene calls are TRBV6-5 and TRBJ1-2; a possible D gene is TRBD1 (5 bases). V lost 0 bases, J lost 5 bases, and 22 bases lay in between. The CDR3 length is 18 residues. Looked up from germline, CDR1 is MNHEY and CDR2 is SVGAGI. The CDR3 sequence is CASSYSRLAAGEWYGYTF. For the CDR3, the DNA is TGTGCCAGCAGTTACTCGAGATTGGCAGCGGGGGAATGGTATGGCTACACCTTC.

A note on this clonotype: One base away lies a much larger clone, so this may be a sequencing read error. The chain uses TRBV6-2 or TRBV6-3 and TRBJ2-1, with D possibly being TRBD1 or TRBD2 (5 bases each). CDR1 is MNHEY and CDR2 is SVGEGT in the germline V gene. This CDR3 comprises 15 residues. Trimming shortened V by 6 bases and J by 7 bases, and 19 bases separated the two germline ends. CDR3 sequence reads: CASRERGARGNEQFF. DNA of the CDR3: TGTGCCAGCAGGGAAAGGGGAGCTAGGGGTAATGAGCAGTTCTTC.

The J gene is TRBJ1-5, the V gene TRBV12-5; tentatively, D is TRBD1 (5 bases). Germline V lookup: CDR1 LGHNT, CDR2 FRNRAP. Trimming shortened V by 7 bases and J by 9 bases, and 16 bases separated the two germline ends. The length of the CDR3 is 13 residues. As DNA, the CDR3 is TGTGCTAGTGTTGGGACCGCTCCGTGGCCCCAGCATTTT. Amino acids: CASVGTAPWPQHF.

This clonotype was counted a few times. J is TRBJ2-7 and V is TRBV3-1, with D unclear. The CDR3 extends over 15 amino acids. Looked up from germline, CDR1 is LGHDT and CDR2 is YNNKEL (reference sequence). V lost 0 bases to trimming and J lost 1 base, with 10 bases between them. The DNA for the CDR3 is TGTGCCAGCAGCCAAGAGCCAAGGGCTTCCTACGAGCAGTACTTC. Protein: CASSQEPRASYEQYF.

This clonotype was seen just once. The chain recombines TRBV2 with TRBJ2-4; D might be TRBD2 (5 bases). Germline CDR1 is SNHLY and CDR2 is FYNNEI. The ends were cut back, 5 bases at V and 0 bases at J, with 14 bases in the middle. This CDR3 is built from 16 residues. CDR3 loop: CASSRSSGLAKNIQYF. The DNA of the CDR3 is TGTGCCAGCAGTCGATCGAGCGGCCTAGCCAAAAACATTCAGTACTTC.

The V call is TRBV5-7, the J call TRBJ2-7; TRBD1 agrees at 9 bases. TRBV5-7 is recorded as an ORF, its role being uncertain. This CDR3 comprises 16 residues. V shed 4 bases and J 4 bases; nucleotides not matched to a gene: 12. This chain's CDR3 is CASSHHRGLYPYEQYF. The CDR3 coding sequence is TGTGCCAGCAGCCACCACAGGGGGCTTTATCCTTACGAGCAGTACTTC.

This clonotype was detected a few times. DNA for the CDR3: TGTGCCAGCAGCCCGACGGGGGCAAGGGATGAGCAGTACTTC. Residues: CASSPTGARDEQYF. The chain is built from TRBV7-3 and TRBJ2-7; D tentatively reads TRBD1 or TRBD2 (6 bases each). The length of the CDR3 is 14 residues. CDR1 and CDR2 from the germline V gene are SGHTA and FQGTGA. V was pared by 5 bases and J by 7 bases, with 18 bases between. The whole variable domain, filled in from reference TRBV7-3 and TRBJ2-7, reads GAGVSQTPSNKVTEKGKYVELRCDPISGHTALYWYRQSLGQGPEFLIYFQGTGAADDSGLPNDRFFAVRPEGSVSTLKIQRTERGDSAVYLCASSPTGARDEQYFGPGTRLTVT.

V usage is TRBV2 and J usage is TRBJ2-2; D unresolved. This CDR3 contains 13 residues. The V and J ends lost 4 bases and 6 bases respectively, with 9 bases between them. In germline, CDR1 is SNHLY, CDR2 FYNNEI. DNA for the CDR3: TGTGCCAGCAGTGGGCTCCCCTCCGGGGAGCTGTTTTTT. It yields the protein CASSGLPSGELFF.